This TCR beta chain was documented in a study of human T cells and chemical hapten exposure. A note on this clonotype: At one boundary the junction diverges from the germline segment, which might be a read error.

TCRdb reprocessed the RACE reads with MiXCR, giving one entry per CDR3 protein. The data show approximately 100,000 distinct CDR3 sequences, 9.2% seen once. Documented time point: patch test 2, 6 weeks after DPC sensitization. Treatment reported: therapeutic diphenylcyclopropenone sensitization with weekly scalp DPC. The CDR3 has 14 residues. Germline values: CDR1 SSHAT, CDR2 FNYEAQ (reference sequence). This chain uses TRBV7-7 with TRBJ2-5, with TRBD2 matching over 7 bases. Sequences were derived from whole blood, sampled in connection with sensitization to the hapten diphenylcyclopropenone (DPC). This receptor was taken from a woman between 40 and 50 years old with alopecia areata. Some clones in this sample may be carry-over from other donors' samples. In nucleotides, the CDR3 is TGTGCTAGCAGCTTAGCGGGTCCCCAAGAGACCCAGTACTTC. This gives the protein CASSLAGPQETQYF.